The clone carrying this TCR beta chain was counted a single time. Per the original methods: Amplification of reference gene primers was used by the study to estimate nucleated cell counts. Repertoires were generated with immunoSEQ multiplex PCR, while TCRdb's copy carries only in-frame clones and drops some. The D gene and trimming were derived from the DNA, and the V and J assignments and clone size from that table. The data contain roughly 100,000 clones, about 90% of them singletons. Seattle patients were enrolled during active infection and followed longitudinally. The sample belongs to a study of blood T cell repertoires in COVID-19. Study background: In each case, the material was cDNA or gDNA derived from T cells, B-cell-depleted T cells, or PBMCs.

Germline values: CDR1 PRHDT, CDR2 FYEKMQ (reference sequence). This CDR3 has 14 residues. Between the trimmed V and J ends, which lost 5 bases and 3 bases, there was a span of 14 bases. The genes are TRBV13 and TRBJ2-7; D may be TRBD1 (7 bases). Input material: peripheral blood. This receptor was identified in a woman in her 50s with COVID-19, enrolled during active disease. The CDR3 sequence: CASSLRQGGYEQYF. CDR3 sequence (DNA): TGTGCCAGCAGCCTAAGACAGGGAGGCTACGAGCAGTACTTC.